This TCR beta chain was profiled in a study of T cells in Graves' hyperthyroidism and ophthalmopathy (dated by TCRdb to about 2019). Background on the whole study: Peripheral blood was sampled at the time of initial diagnosis, prior to any treatment. In several Graves' hyperthyroidism patients, the study also compared T-cell repertoires from thyroid tissue with T-cell repertoires from blood. To identify distinguishing TCR V-J signatures, a discovery cohort of around 100 patients was used, comprising 40 to 45 with Graves' ophthalmopathy and 57 with stable Graves' hyperthyroidism. The paper describes TCR Vbeta CDR3 sequencing of 130 to 150 peripheral blood samples, made up of about 40 ophthalmopathy patients, 70 to 75 hyperthyroidism patients and roughly 17 progressor patients. Following sampling, methimazole starting at 30 mg daily was given to hyperthyroidism patients, and high-dose intravenous methylprednisolone was given to ophthalmopathy patients. The approximately 100 discovery patients were divided at random into training and test sets in a 7:3 ratio. Prospective prediction of ophthalmopathy was tested in an independent validation cohort of fewer than 20 hyperthyroidism patients and some 17 patients who later progressed to ophthalmopathy. On the study overall, not on this receptor specifically: Most expanded thyroid clonotypes (frequency above 0.001) were also detected in blood, suggesting blood repertoires may reflect thyroid immune responses. In validation, progression to ophthalmopathy was predicted by the model with almost 71% sensitivity and nearly 75% specificity, a median of roughly 6.4 months before onset. A model built on a 13 V-J signature distinguished ophthalmopathy from stable hyperthyroidism, reaching over 85% sensitivity and under 84% specificity in cross-validation and 80%/75% in testing. No statistical method was used to set the sample size in advance, and investigators knew the group allocation.

TCR beta CDR3 regions were amplified from RNA transcripts. The TCR CDR3 was subjected to a first round of RT-PCR using the HTBI primer set and the Qiagen OneStep RT-PCR kit. The libraries were constructed in a second round of multiplex PCR and then size-selected and purified. The libraries were sequenced on an Illumina HiSeq2000 using paired-end 100 bp reads. The source study handled its data this way. SOAPnuke was used to process the raw data, removing reads that contained adapters or uncalled bases, had a mean Phred below 15, or lacked an exact match to the constant primer or identifier. High-quality paired reads were merged using COPE v1.2.5, and each unique nucleotide sequence was defined as a clonotype. Clonotypes were aligned to IMGT TRBV, TRBD and TRBJ reference segments using MiTCR v1.1. The analysis included only V-J combinations with a frequency above 0.0001, which together covered about 99% of the repertoires. A TCS score was defined as the ratio of F50 (clonal expansion) to E x V (chaos), with BLOSUM62-based TCRdist applied between CDR3 peptides within each V-J. Welch's t-statistics and random forest reduced roughly 500 V-J features to 10 to 15, which were used in a naive Bayes classifier (R e1071). The public reads were quality trimmed at Q25 with fastp and then assembled into clones with MiXCR by TCRdb, keeping productive beta chains. Entries are consolidated by CDR3 protein sequence, retaining the most common genes and DNA. TCRdb, not the original authors, processed these V and J calls. In this sample the table shows approximately 560,000 distinct CDR3 sequences, approximately 14% of which occur a single time. The ten largest make up roughly 6.6% of the sample.

This clonotype was recorded many times. The antigen it recognizes is unknown. No much larger clone is present one base from it, and per-base qualities are unavailable. The trim is 6 bases for V and 0 bases for J, with a gap of 15 bases between the germline ends. The CDR3 has 15 amino acids, counting the end cysteine and phenylalanine. Just the 45-base CDR3 DNA is kept, in frame starting at base 1. The germline V gene (reference sequence) provides CDR1 DFQATT and CDR2 SNEGSKA. Graves' hyperthyroidism was defined as stable when no progression to ophthalmopathy occurred over 18 months of follow-up. The hyperthyroidism patients were between 18 and 65 years old and newly diagnosed, with a disease duration of less than 2 months. Patients with uncontrolled infections, other autoimmune diseases, pregnancy or lactation were excluded. Diagnoses relied on clinical symptoms, serum thyroxine and TRAb, thyroid ultrasound and orbital computed tomography. PBMCs were isolated from about 9 ml of fresh peripheral blood by Ficoll-Paque density gradient centrifugation. Total RNA was extracted using Trizol reagent, and RNA quality was assessed on an Agilent 2100 Bioanalyzer.

The specimen sequenced was blood. This TCR derives from a woman aged 30 to 39 with Graves' hyperthyroidism. The rearranged segments are TRBV20-1 and TRBJ2-4, with the D gene not clear enough to name. The sequenced DNA is TGCAGTGCCCCGCCCCATCTGACAGCCAAAAACATTCAGTACTTC. This encodes CSAPPHLTAKNIQYF.